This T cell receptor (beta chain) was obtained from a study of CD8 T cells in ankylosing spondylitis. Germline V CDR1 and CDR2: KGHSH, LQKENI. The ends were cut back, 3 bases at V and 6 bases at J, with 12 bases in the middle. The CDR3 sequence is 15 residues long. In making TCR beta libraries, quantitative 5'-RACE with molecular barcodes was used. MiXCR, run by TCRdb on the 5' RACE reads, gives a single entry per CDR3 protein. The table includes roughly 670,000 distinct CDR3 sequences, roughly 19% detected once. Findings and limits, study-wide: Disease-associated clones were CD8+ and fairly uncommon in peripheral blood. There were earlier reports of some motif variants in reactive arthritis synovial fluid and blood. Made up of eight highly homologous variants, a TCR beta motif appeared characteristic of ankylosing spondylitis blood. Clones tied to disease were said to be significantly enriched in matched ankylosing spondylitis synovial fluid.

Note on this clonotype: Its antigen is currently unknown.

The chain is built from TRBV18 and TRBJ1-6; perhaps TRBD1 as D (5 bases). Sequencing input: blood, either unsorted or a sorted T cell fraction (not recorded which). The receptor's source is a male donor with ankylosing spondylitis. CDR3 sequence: CASSPGEGANSPLHF. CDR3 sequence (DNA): TGTGCCAGCTCACCTGGGGAAGGGGCTAATTCACCCCTCCACTTT.